Each of the 4 T cell receptor beta chains below was sequenced from the same sample in a study of patients and donors after allogeneic stem cell transplantation. TCRdb re-analysed the RT-PCR reads in MiXCR, keeping a single row per CDR3 protein. The profile covers approximately 250,000 distinct CDR3 sequences, with 12% to 15% appearing a single time and around a tenth taken by the ten largest. The specimen sequenced was blood, either unsorted or a sorted T cell fraction (not recorded which). The receptors were sampled from a human donor who was either an allogeneic HSCT recipient or a stem cell or donor lymphocyte infusion donor (not recorded which). It is not recorded whose cells these are; they may come from a transplant donor.

The V and J genes are TRBV29-1 and TRBJ1-2; no definite D call. V lost 3 bases, J lost 6 bases, and 8 bases lay in between. From germline, CDR1 is SQVTM and CDR2 ANQGSEA. CDR3 length: 11 amino acids. The CDR3 region is CSVEKANGYTF. For the CDR3, the DNA is TGCAGCGTTGAGAAGGCCAATGGCTACACCTTC.

The CDR3 nucleotides are TGTGCCAGCAGTTTGGGGCAATACAAAAACATTCAGTACTTC. It is translated as CASSLGQYKNIQYF. The V gene is TRBV6-5, the J gene TRBJ2-4; a possible D gene is TRBD1 (5 bases). The V gene's germline CDR1 is MNHEY and CDR2 SVGAGI. The V and J ends lost 4 bases and 3 bases respectively, with 10 bases between them. The CDR3 length is 14 residues.

This clonotype appeared many times. The chain combines TRBV10-3 with TRBJ2-7, with TRBD1 identical over 12 bases. After removal of 2 bases from V and 6 bases from J, the junction contained 8 bases not matched to a gene. Germline loops: CDR1 ENHRY, CDR2 SYGVKD. CDR3 length: 16 amino acids. CDR3 in amino acids: CAISEPRGQGAPEQYF. CDR3 DNA: TGTGCCATCAGTGAGCCAAGGGGACAGGGGGCTCCCGAGCAGTACTTC.

This chain uses TRBV19 with TRBJ2-3; perhaps D is TRBD1 or TRBD2 (5 bases each). CDR1 LNHDA and CDR2 SQIVND come from the germline V gene (reference sequence). The CDR3 is made up of 14 amino acids. The germline V and J ends were trimmed by 3 bases and 2 bases, with 9 bases remaining between them. Here the CDR3 reads CASSIGGHTDTQYF. The CDR3 DNA sequence: TGTGCCAGTAGTATTGGGGGTCACACAGATACGCAGTATTTT.